One sample yielded the 7 T cell receptor beta chains listed below, sequenced in a study of blood T cell repertoires in COVID-19. Method: immunoSEQ multiplex PCR; TCRdb's copy keeps in-frame clones and lacks some. The sample carries about 120,000 clones, 84% recorded once. Sequences were obtained from PBMCs or T cells enriched from blood (not recorded which). These receptors came from a woman in her 30s who had recovered from COVID-19.

The J gene is TRBJ1-3, the V gene TRBV7-6; perhaps TRBD1 as D (6 bases). The CDR3 contains 17 residues. The germline V gene encodes CDR1 SGHVS and CDR2 FNYEAQ. Between the trimmed V and J ends, which lost 0 bases and 7 bases, there was a span of 19 bases. This CDR3 reads CASSLAPRGQLGNTIYF. Here the CDR3 DNA reads TGTGCCAGCAGCTTAGCCCCGAGGGGACAACTAGGTAACACCATATATTTT.

The chain combines TRBV7-2 with TRBJ2-3; TRBD2 matches at 9 bases. Trimming cost V 0 bases and J 14 bases; bases outside gene matches: 6. CDR3 length equals 13 residues. Germline-derived CDR1 and CDR2 are SGHTA and FQGNSA. This CDR3 is CASSLAGSGRPYF. As DNA, the CDR3 is TGTGCCAGCAGCTTAGCGGGGAGCGGGAGGCCGTATTTT.

The chain recombines TRBV19 with TRBJ2-1; D ambiguous. The CDR3 contains 13 residues. V shed 8 bases and J shed 8 bases, with 16 bases lying between them. The germline CDR1 and CDR2 sequences are LNHDA and SQIVND (reference sequence). CDR3 in DNA: TGTGCCAGTGGGCAGGCACTGTTAGATGAGCAGTTCTTC. This encodes CASGQALLDEQFF.

This chain joins TRBV6-1 and TRBJ2-3; the match to TRBD1 covers 7 bases. The CDR3 contains 15 residues. V was clipped by 2 bases and J by 2 bases; unmatched bases: 4. Germline CDR1 is MNHNS and CDR2 is SASEGT. In DNA, the CDR3 is TGTGCCAGCAGTGAAACGACAGGGTCCACAGATACGCAGTATTTT. This codes for CASSETTGSTDTQYF.

This clone was found a few times. This sequence joins TRBV29-1 and TRBJ1-1, with D perhaps matching TRBD1 (6 bases). The CDR3 loop spans 12 amino acids. V was pared by 7 bases and J by 5 bases, with 14 bases between. Germline assignment: CDR1 SQVTM and CDR2 ANQGSEA. As DNA, the CDR3 is TGCAGCGCGGACAGCGGTGGGACTGAAGCTTTCTTT. Its protein is CSADSGGTEAFF.

V and J are TRBV9 and TRBJ2-1; 10 bases match TRBD2. The CDR3 length is 16 residues. The ends lost 4 bases at V and 6 bases at J; junction bases unmatched: 10. CDR1 and CDR2 (germline): SGDLS, YYNGEE. CDR3 protein: CASSTSSGRAGNEQFF. The CDR3 DNA reads as TGTGCCAGCAGCACCTCCAGCGGGAGGGCCGGCAATGAGCAGTTCTTC.

The chain recombines TRBV7-2 with TRBJ2-1, with TRBD2 matching over 12 bases. In germline, CDR1 is SGHTA, CDR2 FQGNSA. The CDR3 extends over 17 amino acids. The ends lost 0 bases at V and 4 bases at J; junction bases unmatched: 4. CDR3 sequence reads: CASSLAVTSGSYNEQFF. CDR3 in DNA: TGTGCCAGCAGCTTAGCGGTGACTAGCGGGAGTTACAATGAGCAGTTCTTC. Based on the CDR3 plus reference TRBV7-2 and TRBJ2-1, the full variable domain is GAGVSQSPSNKVTEKGKDVELRCDPISGHTALYWYRQSLGQGLEFLIYFQGNSAPDKSGLPSDRFSAERTGGSVSTLTIQRTQQEDSAVYLCASSLAVTSGSYNEQFFGPGTRLTVL.